These 18 T cell receptor beta chains were all obtained from the same sample, sequenced in a study of blood T cell repertoires in COVID-19. Generated by immunoSEQ multiplex PCR, the TCRdb table keeps only in-frame clones and is missing some. This sample has around 82,000 clones, with approximately 86% found just once. Input material: peripheral blood. The source is a man older than 75 with COVID-19, enrolled during active disease.

The V gene is TRBV16, the J gene TRBJ1-2, with D possibly being TRBD1 (6 bases). The length of the CDR3 is 14 residues. The V gene lost 1 base and the J gene lost 8 bases, with 14 bases spanning the gap. CDR1 is KGHSY, CDR2 FQNENV, per germline. CDR3 in DNA: TGTGCCAGCAGCCAATTGACAGGTATTGGCGGCTACACCTTC. Translated, it gives CASSQLTGIGGYTF.

The rearrangement uses TRBV27 and TRBJ1-5, with TRBD1 matching 7 bases. V shed 5 bases and J 8 bases; nucleotides not matched to a gene: 9. There are 14 residues in the CDR3. CDR1 and CDR2 from the germline V gene are MNHEY and SMNVEV (reference sequence). The CDR3 DNA reads TGTGCCAGCAGTCCCGGACAGGAGGAAGAGCCCCAGCATTTT. This translates into CASSPGQEEEPQHF.

The rearrangement joins TRBV7-6 to TRBJ1-2, with D possibly matching TRBD1 (6 bases). Trimming removed 4 bases at V and 5 bases at J, with 29 bases between. Looked up from germline, CDR1 is SGHVS and CDR2 is FNYEAQ. The CDR3 sequence is 19 residues long. The CDR3 here is CASSSRAGVGGGPSYGYTF. The DNA for the CDR3 is TGTGCCAGCAGCTCAAGAGCAGGGGTTGGTGGGGGTCCGTCATATGGCTACACCTTC.

J is TRBJ2-3 and V is TRBV5-4; 12 bases are a match to TRBD2. V trimming: 4 bases; J trimming: 5 bases; junction bases outside the gene matches: 20. The CDR3 sequence is 20 residues long. Per the germline V gene, CDR1 is SGHNT and CDR2 is YYREEE (reference sequence). The DNA for the CDR3 is TGTGCCAGCAGCCCCTCGTTGACTAGCGGGGGTCCCACGAGGGAAGATACGCAGTATTTT. Protein: CASSPSLTSGGPTREDTQYF.

V usage is TRBV7-3 and J usage is TRBJ2-7; TRBD1 agrees at 9 bases. Per the germline V gene, CDR1 is SGHTA and CDR2 is FQGTGA. V gave up 5 bases and J gave up 4 bases; unmatched junction bases: 3. The CDR3 sequence is 13 residues long. As DNA, the CDR3 is TGTGCCAGCAGCCCGGACAGGGGTTACGAGCAGTACTTC. Protein: CASSPDRGYEQYF.

The chain has TRBV7-3 and TRBJ2-2; no definite D call. This CDR3 region has 16 residues. The ends were cut back, 1 base at V and 0 bases at J, with 9 bases in the middle. The germline gives CDR1 SGHTA, CDR2 FQGTGA. The CDR3 loop reads CASSLRSPANTGELFF. Here the CDR3 DNA reads TGTGCCAGCAGCTTAAGGTCGCCGGCGAACACCGGGGAGCTGTTTTTT.

This chain connects TRBV10-3 to TRBJ1-1; TRBD1 aligns across 11 bases. Germline CDR1 reads ENHRY; CDR2 reads SYGVKD. With 2 bases clipped from V and 4 bases from J, the junction kept 9 bases outside the gene matches. The CDR3 is 17 residues long. The CDR3 loop reads CAISEASPGQGVTEAFF. For the CDR3, the DNA is TGTGCCATCAGTGAGGCCTCTCCGGGACAGGGGGTCACTGAAGCTTTCTTT.

The J gene is TRBJ1-2, the V gene TRBV18; the D is unclear. Deletions cut 3 bases from V and 7 bases from J, with 9 bases between. The germline V gene has CDR1 KGHSH and CDR2 LQKENI. The CDR3 is 12 residues long. CDR3 residues: CASSPGTGGYTF. Here the CDR3 DNA reads TGTGCCAGCTCACCTGGAACGGGTGGCTACACCTTC.

This sequence joins TRBV19 and TRBJ1-1; 8 bases align to TRBD1. The ends lost 4 bases at V and 5 bases at J; junction bases unmatched: 0. This CDR3 has 12 residues. Germline V lookup: CDR1 LNHDA, CDR2 SQIVND (reference sequence). The CDR3, as DNA: TGTGCCAGTAGTAGACAGGGGACTGAAGCTTTCTTT. Translation gives CASSRQGTEAFF. The entire variable domain, with the rest obtained from reference TRBV19 and TRBJ1-1, is as follows: DGGITQSPKYLFRKEGQNVTLSCEQNLNHDAMYWYRQDPGQGLRLIYYSQIVNDFQKGDIAEGYSVSREKKESFPLTVTSAQKNPTAFYLCASSRQGTEAFFGQGTRLTVV.

V gene TRBV5-1 combines with J gene TRBJ2-3; 10 bases map to TRBD1. J was trimmed by 3 bases and V by 4 bases; bases with no gene match: 5. CDR3 length: 15 residues. CDR1 and CDR2 from the germline V gene are SGHRS and YFSETQ. CDR3 nucleotides: TGCGCCAGCAGCGAGGGACAGGGGAAAACAGATACGCAGTATTTT. This gives the protein CASSEGQGKTDTQYF.

The genes are TRBV10-3 and TRBJ2-7; 8 nucleotides line up with TRBD1. V was clipped by 2 bases and J by 7 bases; unmatched bases: 7. The length of the CDR3 is 14 residues. CDR1 and CDR2 from the germline V gene are ENHRY and SYGVKD. This CDR3 reads CAISEGQGIGEQYF. For the CDR3, the DNA is TGTGCCATCAGTGAGGGACAGGGCATCGGTGAGCAGTACTTC.

This chain connects TRBV6-1 to TRBJ2-5, with 8 positions matching TRBD1. Trimming removed 0 bases from V and 1 base from J; junction bases left unmatched: 4. The CDR3 sequence is 16 residues long. Germline V gene data show CDR1 as MNHNS and CDR2 as SASEGT. The DNA of the CDR3 is TGTGCCAGCAGTGAAGCGGACAGGGTAATCCAAGAGACCCAGTACTTC. Its translation: CASSEADRVIQETQYF.

This clone was seen only a few times. This chain uses TRBV11-3 with TRBJ1-5; tentatively, D is TRBD1 (6 bases). The CDR3 consists of 16 residues. V gave up 0 bases and J gave up 4 bases, with 13 bases separating them. Germline V lookup: CDR1 SGHNT, CDR2 YENEEA. CDR3 loop: CASSLDPPDRNQPQHF. DNA for the CDR3: TGTGCCAGCAGCTTAGACCCCCCGGACAGAAATCAGCCCCAGCATTTT.

This clone showed up just once. The rearrangement links TRBV11-2 to TRBJ1-3, with D unclear. The V and J ends lost 1 base and 5 bases respectively, with 9 bases between them. This CDR3 region has 14 residues. Germline loops: CDR1 SGHAT, CDR2 FQNNGV. CDR3 loop: CASSLVGSRNTIYF. The CDR3 DNA reads TGTGCCAGCAGCTTAGTGGGGAGCAGAAACACCATATATTTT.

This chain connects TRBV7-9 to TRBJ1-3; D call uncertain. Germline CDR1 and CDR2: SEHNR and FQNEAQ (reference sequence). The V end lost 5 bases, the J end lost 0 bases, and 17 bases lay between the germline ends. The CDR3 runs to 17 residues. The CDR3 DNA reads TGTGCCAGCAGCCGTCCCCTCTTAGCGAACTCTGGAAACACCATATATTTT. This codes for CASSRPLLANSGNTIYF.

The chain combines TRBV6-2 or TRBV6-3 with TRBJ2-5; tentative D call: TRBD1 (6 bases). The CDR3 contains 12 residues. V lost 5 bases, J lost 3 bases, and 7 bases lay in between. The germline gives CDR1 MNHEY, CDR2 SVGEGT. The DNA of the CDR3 is TGTGCCAGCAGTCCAGGGGAAGAGACCCAGTACTTC. Translated, it gives CASSPGEETQYF.

J is TRBJ2-7 and V is TRBV6-5, with D maybe TRBD1 (6 bases). Trimming stripped 3 bases from V and 3 bases from J, with 12 bases between. Germline assignment: CDR1 MNHEY and CDR2 SVGAGI. The CDR3 is 14 residues long. For the CDR3, the DNA is TGTGCCAGCAGTTATACACAGGGCCTCTACGAGCAGTACTTC. Protein: CASSYTQGLYEQYF.

The J gene is TRBJ2-7, the V gene TRBV2; D is uncertain. Germline CDR1 is SNHLY and CDR2 is FYNNEI. This CDR3 has 13 residues. Trimming took off 3 bases at V and 2 bases at J, with 8 bases between the two ends. CDR3 DNA: TGTGCCAGCAGTGATAAGCAAGCCTACGAGCAGTACTTC. It encodes CASSDKQAYEQYF.